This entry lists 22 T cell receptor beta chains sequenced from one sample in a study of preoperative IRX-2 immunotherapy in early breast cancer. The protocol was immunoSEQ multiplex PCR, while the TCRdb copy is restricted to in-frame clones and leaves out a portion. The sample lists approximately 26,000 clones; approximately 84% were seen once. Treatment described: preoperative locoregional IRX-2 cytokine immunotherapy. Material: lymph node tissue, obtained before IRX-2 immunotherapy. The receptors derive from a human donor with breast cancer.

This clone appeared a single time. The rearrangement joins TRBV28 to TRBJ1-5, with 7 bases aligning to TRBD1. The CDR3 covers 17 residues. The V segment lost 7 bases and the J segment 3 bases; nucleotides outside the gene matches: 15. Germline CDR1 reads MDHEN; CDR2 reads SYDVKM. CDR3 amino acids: CASISKAGRGFNQPQHF. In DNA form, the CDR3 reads TGTGCCAGCATCTCAAAAGCTGGCAGGGGGTTCAATCAGCCCCAGCATTTT.

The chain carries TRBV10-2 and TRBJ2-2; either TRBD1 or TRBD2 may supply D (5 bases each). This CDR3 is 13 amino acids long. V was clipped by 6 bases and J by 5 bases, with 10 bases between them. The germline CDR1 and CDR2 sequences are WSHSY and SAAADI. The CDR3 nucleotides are TGCGCCAGCAGAAGAGAGGGGACCGGGGAGCTGTTTTTT. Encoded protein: CASRREGTGELFF.

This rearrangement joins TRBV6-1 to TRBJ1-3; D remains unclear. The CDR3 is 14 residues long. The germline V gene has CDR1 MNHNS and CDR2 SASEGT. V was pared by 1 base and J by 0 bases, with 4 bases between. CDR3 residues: CASSEEYSGNTIYF. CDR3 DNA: TGTGCCAGCAGTGAAGAGTACTCTGGAAACACCATATATTTT.

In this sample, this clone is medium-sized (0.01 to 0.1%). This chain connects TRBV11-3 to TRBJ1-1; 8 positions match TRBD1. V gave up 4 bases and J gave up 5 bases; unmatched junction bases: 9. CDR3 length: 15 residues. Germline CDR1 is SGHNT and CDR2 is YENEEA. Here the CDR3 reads CASSSSSYRGTEAFF. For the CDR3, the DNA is TGTGCCAGCAGCTCCTCCTCCTACAGGGGGACTGAAGCTTTCTTT.

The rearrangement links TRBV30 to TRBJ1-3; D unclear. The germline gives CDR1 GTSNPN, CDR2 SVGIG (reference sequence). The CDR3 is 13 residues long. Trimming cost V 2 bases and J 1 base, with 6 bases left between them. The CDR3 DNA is TGTGCCTGGAGTAAGACTTCTGGAAACACCATATATTTT. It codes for CAWSKTSGNTIYF.

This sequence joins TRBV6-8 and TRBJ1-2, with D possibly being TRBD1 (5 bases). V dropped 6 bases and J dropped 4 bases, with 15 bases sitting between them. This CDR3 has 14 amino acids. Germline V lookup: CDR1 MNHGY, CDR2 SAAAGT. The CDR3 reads CASSRGLNVYGYTF. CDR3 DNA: TGTGCCAGCAGCCGGGGACTTAACGTCTATGGCTACACCTTC.

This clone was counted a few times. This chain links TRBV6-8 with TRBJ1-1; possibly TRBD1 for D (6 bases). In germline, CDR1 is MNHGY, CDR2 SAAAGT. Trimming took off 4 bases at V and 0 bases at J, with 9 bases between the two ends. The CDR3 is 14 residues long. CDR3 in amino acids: CASSFRGVNTEAFF. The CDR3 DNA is TGTGCCAGCAGTTTCAGGGGAGTGAACACTGAAGCTTTCTTT.

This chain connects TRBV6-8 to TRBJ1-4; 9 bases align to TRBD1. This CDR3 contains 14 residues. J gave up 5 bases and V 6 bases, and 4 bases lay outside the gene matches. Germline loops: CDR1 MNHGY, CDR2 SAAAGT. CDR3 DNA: TGTGCCAGCAGCCCGACAGGGGGAAATGAAAAACTGTTTTTT. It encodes CASSPTGGNEKLFF.

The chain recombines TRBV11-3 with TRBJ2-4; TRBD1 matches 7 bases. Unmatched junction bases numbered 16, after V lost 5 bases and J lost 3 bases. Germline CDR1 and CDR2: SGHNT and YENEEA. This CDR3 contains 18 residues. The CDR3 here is CASSQGSTRGYSKNIQYF. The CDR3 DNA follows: TGTGCCAGCAGCCAAGGCTCAACCAGGGGGTATAGCAAAAACATTCAGTACTTC.

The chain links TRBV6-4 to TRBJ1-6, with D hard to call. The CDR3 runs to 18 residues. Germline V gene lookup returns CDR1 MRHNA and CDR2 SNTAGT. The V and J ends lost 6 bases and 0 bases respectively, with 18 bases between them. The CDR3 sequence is CASSPYPTKSSYNSPLHF. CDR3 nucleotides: TGTGCCAGCAGCCCATACCCTACCAAAAGCTCCTATAATTCACCCCTCCACTTT.

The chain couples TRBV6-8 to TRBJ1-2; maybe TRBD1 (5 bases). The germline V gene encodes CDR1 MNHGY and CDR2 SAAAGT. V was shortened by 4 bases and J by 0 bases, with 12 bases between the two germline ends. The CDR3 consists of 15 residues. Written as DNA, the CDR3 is TGTGCCAGCAGTTTGGTTGGGGGATCTAACTATGGCTACACCTTC. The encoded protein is CASSLVGGSNYGYTF.

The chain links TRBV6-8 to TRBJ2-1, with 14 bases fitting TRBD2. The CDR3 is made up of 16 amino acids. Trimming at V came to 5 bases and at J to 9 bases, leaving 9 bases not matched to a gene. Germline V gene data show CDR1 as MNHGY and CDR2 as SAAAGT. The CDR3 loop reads CASSLTQGTSGGEQFF. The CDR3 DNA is TGTGCCAGCAGTCTCACCCAGGGGACTAGCGGGGGTGAGCAGTTCTTC.

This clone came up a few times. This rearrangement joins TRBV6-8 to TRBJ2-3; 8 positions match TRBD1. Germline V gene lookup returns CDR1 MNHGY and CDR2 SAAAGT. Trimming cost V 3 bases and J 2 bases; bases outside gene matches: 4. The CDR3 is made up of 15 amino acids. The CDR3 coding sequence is TGTGCCAGCAGTTATTCGGACAGGGTCACAGATACGCAGTATTTT. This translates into CASSYSDRVTDTQYF.

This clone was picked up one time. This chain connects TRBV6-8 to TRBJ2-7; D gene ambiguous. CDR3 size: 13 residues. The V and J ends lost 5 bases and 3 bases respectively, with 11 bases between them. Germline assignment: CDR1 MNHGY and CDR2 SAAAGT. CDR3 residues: CASSDEFGYEQYF. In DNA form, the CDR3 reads TGTGCCAGCAGTGACGAGTTTGGCTACGAGCAGTACTTC.

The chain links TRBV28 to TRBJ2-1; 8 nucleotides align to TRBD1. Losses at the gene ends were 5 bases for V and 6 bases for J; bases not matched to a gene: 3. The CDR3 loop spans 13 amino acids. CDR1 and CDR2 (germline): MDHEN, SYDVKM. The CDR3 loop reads CASSRDRSNEQFF. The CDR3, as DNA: TGTGCCAGCAGTCGGGACAGGAGCAATGAGCAGTTCTTC.

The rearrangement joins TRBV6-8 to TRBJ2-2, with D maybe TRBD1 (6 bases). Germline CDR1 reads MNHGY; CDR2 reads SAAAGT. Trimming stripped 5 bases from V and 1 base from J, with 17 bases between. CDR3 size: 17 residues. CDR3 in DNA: TGTGCCAGCAGTAGTACCCCGGGACACGAGAACACCGGGGAGCTGTTTTTT. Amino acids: CASSSTPGHENTGELFF.

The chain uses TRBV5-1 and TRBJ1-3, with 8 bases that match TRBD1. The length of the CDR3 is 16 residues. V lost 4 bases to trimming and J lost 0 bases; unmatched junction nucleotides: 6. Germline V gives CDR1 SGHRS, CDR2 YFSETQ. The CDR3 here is CASSTDRAGSGNTIYF. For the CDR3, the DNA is TGCGCCAGCAGCACGGACAGGGCCGGCTCTGGAAACACCATATATTTT.

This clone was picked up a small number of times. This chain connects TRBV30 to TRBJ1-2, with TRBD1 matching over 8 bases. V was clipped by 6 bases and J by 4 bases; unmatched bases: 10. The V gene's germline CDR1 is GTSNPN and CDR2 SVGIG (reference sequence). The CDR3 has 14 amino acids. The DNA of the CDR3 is TGTGCCTGCACCCCGGAGGACAGGGTCTATGGCTACACCTTC. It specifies CACTPEDRVYGYTF.

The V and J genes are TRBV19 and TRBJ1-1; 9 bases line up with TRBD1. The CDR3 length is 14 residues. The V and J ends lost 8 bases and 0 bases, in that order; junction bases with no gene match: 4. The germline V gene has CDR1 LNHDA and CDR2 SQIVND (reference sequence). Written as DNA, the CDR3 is TGTGCCAGTTCAGACAGGGGGGTGAACACTGAAGCTTTCTTT. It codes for CASSDRGVNTEAFF.

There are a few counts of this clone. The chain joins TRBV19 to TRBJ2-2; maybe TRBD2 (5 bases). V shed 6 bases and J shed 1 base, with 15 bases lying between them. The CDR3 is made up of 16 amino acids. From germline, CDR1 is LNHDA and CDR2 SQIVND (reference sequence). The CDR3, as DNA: TGTGCCAGTAGCCGAGAGGGCGGAGGGAACACCGGGGAGCTGTTTTTT. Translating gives CASSREGGGNTGELFF.

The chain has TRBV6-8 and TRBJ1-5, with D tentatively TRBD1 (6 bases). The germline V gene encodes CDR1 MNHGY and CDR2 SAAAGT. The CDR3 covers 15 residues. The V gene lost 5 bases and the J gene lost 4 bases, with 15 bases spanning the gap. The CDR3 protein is CASSPRGLGNQPQHF. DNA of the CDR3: TGTGCCAGCAGTCCGAGGGGGTTGGGGAATCAGCCCCAGCATTTT.

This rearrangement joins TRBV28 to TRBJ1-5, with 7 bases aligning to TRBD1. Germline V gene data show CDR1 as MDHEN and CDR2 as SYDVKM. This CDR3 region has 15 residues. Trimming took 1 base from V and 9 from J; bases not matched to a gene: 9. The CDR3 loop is CASSLSRTGSGPQHF. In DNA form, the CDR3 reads TGTGCCAGCAGTTTATCCCGGACAGGATCGGGGCCCCAGCATTTT.